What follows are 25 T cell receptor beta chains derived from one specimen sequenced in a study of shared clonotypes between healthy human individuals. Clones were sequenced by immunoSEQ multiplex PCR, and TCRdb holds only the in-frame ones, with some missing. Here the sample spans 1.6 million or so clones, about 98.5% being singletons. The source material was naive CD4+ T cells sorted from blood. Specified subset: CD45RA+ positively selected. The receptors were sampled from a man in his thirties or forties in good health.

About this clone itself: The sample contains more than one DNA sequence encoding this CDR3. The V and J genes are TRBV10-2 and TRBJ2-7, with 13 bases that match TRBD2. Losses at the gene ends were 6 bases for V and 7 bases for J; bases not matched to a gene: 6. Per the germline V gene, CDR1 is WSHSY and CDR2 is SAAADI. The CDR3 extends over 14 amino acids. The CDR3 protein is CASSRTSGSGEQYF. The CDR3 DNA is TGCGCCAGCAGCAGGACTAGCGGGAGCGGGGAGCAGTACTTC.

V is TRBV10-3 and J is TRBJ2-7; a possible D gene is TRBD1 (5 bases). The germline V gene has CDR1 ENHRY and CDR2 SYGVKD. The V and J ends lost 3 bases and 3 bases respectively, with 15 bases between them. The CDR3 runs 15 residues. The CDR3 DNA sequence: TGTGCCATCAGTGATGTTAGGGGCCTAAACTACGAGCAGTACTTC. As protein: CAISDVRGLNYEQYF.

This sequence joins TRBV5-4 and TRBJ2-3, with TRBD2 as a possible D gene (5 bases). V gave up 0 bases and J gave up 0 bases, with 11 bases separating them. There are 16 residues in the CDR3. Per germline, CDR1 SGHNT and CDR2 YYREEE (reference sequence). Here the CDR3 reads CASSLALAKSTDTQYF. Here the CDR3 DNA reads TGTGCCAGCAGCTTGGCTTTAGCGAAAAGCACAGATACGCAGTATTTT.

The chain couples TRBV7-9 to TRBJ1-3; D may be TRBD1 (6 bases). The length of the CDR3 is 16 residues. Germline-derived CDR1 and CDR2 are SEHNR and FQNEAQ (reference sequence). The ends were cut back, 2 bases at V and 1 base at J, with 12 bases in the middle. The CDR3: CASSLYPGESGNTIYF. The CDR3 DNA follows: TGTGCCAGCAGCTTATATCCAGGGGAGTCTGGAAACACCATATATTTT.

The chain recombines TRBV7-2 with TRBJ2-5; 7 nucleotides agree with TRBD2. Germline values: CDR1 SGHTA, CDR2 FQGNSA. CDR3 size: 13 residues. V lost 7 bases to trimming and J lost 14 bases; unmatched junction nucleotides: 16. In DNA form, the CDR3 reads TGTGCCAGCACCCGGCTTGTCTCTGGGACTATCTACTTC. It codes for CASTRLVSGTIYF.

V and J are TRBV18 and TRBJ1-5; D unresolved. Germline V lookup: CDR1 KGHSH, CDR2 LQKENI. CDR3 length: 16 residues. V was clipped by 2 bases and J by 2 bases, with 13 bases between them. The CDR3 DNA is TGTGCCAGCTCACCAGCGAGTTCCGGGGGCAATCAGCCCCAGCATTTT. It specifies CASSPASSGGNQPQHF.

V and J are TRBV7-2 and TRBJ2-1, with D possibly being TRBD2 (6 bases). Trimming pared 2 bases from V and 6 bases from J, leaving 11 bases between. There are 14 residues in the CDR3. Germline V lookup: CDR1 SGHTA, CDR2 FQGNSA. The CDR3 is CASSLFTGGNEQFF. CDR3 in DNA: TGTGCCAGCAGCTTATTCACCGGGGGCAATGAGCAGTTCTTC.

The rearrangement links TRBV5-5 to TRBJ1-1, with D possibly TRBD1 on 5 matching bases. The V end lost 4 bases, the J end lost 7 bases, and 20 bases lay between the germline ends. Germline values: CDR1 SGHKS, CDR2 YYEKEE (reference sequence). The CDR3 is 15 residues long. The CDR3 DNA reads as TGTGCCAGCAGCCACCGGGACCCCCCATGGGATGAAGCTTTCTTT. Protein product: CASSHRDPPWDEAFF. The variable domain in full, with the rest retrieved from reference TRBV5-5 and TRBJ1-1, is DAGVTQSPTHLIKTRGQQVTLRCSPISGHKSVSWYQQVLGQGPQFIFQYYEKEERGRGNFPDRFSARQFPNYSSELNVNALLLGDSALYLCASSHRDPPWDEAFFGQGTRLTVV.

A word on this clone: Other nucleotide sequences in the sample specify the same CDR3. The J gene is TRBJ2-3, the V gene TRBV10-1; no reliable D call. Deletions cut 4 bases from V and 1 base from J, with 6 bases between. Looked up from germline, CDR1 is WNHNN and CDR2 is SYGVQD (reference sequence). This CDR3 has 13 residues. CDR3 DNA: TGCGCCAGCAGTGTTCGGGGCACAGATACGCAGTATTTT. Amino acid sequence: CASSVRGTDTQYF.

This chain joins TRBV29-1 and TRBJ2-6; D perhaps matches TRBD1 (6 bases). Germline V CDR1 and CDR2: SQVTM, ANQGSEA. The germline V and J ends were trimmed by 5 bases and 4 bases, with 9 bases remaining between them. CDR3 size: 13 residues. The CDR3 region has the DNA TGCAGCGTTAGGGGGTCCGGGGCCAACGTCCTGACTTTC. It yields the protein CSVRGSGANVLTF.

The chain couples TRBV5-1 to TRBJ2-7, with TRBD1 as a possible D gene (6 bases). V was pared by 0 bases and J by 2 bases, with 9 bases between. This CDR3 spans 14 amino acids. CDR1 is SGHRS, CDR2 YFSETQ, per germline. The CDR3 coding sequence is TGCGCCAGCAGCTTGGGGGACATTACCTACGAGCAGTACTTC. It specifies CASSLGDITYEQYF.

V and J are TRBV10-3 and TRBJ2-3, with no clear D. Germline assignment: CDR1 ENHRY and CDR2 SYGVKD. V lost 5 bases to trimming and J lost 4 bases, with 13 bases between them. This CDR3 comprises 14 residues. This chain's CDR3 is CAISMDLGPDTQYF. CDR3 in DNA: TGTGCCATCAGTATGGATCTAGGTCCAGATACGCAGTATTTT.

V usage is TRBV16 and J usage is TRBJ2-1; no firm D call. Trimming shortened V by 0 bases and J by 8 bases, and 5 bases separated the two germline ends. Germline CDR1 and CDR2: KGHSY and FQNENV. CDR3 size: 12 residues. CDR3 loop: CASSQSSYEQFF. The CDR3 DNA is TGTGCCAGCAGCCAATCAAGTTATGAGCAGTTCTTC.

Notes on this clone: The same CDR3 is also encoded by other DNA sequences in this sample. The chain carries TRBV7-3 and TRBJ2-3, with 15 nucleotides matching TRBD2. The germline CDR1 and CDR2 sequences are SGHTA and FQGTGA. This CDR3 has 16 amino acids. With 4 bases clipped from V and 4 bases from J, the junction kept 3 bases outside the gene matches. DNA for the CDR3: TGTGCCAGCAGCTCGGGACTAGCGGGAGGACCAGATACGCAGTATTTT. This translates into CASSSGLAGGPDTQYF.

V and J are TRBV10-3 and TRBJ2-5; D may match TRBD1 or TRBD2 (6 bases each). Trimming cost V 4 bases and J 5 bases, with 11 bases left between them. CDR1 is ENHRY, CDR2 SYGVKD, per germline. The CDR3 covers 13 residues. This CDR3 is CAISGSGAETQYF. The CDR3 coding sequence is TGTGCCATCAGTGGATCGGGGGCGGAGACCCAGTACTTC.

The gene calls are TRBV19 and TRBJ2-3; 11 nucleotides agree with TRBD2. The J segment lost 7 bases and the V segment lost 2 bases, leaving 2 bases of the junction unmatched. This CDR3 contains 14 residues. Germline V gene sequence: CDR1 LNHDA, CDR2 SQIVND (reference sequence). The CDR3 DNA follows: TGTGCCAGTAGTATAAGACTAGCGGGGAATACGCAGTATTTT. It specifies CASSIRLAGNTQYF. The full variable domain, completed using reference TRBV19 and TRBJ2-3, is DGGITQSPKYLFRKEGQNVTLSCEQNLNHDAMYWYRQDPGQGLRLIYYSQIVNDFQKGDIAEGYSVSREKKESFPLTVTSAQKNPTAFYLCASSIRLAGNTQYFGPGTRLTVL.

DNA for the CDR3: TGTGCCAGCAGCGTGGGACCACAGAGCACTGAAGCTTTCTTT. It yields the protein CASSVGPQSTEAFF. The chain carries TRBV9 and TRBJ1-1, with D perhaps TRBD1 (5 bases). Germline V gene sequence: CDR1 SGDLS, CDR2 YYNGEE. The CDR3 contains 14 residues. The V end lost 2 bases, the J end lost 4 bases, and 12 bases lay between the germline ends. Complete variable domain (other parts from reference TRBV9 and TRBJ1-1): DSGVTQTPKHLITATGQRVTLRCSPRSGDLSVYWYQQSLDQGLQFLIQYYNGEERAKGNILERFSAQQFPDLHSELNLSSLELGDSALYFCASSVGPQSTEAFFGQGTRLTVV.

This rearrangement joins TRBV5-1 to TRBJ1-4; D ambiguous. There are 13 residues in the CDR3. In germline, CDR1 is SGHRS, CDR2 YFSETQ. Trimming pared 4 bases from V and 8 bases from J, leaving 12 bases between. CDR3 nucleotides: TGCGCCAGCAGCATAAACGCCGGGGAAAAACTGTTTTTT. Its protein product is CASSINAGEKLFF.

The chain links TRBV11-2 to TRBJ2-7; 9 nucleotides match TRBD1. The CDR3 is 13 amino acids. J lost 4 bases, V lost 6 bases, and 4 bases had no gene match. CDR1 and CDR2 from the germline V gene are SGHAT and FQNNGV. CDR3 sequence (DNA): TGTGCCAGCAGGCGGACAGGGGCATACGAGCAGTACTTC. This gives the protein CASRRTGAYEQYF.

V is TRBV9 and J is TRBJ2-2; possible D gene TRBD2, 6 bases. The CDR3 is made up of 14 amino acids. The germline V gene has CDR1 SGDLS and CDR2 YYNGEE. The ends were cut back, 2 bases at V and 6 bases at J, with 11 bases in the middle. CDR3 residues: CASSVPAGPGELFF. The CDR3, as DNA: TGTGCCAGCAGCGTCCCAGCGGGCCCCGGGGAGCTGTTTTTT.

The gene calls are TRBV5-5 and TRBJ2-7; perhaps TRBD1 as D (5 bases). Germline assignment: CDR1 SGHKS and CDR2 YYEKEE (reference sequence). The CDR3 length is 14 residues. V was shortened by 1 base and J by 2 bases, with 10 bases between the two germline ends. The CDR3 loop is CASSLQGRTYEQYF. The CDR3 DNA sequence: TGTGCCAGCAGCTTGCAGGGCCGGACCTACGAGCAGTACTTC.

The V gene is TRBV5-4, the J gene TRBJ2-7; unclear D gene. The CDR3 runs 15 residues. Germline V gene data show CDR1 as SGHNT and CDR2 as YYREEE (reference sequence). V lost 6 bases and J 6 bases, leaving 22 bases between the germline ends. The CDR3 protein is CASKIPDEPRIEQYF. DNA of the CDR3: TGTGCCAGCAAGATACCGGACGAGCCAAGGATCGAGCAGTACTTC. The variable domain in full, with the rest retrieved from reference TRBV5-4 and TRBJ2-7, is ETGVTQSPTHLIKTRGQQVTLRCSSQSGHNTVSWYQQALGQGPQFIFQYYREEENGRGNFPPRFSGLQFPNYSSELNVNALELDDSALYLCASKIPDEPRIEQYFGPGTRLTVT.

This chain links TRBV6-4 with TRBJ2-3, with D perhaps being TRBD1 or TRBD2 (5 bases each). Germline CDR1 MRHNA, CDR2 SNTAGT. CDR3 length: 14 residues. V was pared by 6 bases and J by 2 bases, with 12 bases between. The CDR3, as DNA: TGTGCCAGCAGCGCCTCCGGGACCACAGATACGCAGTATTTT. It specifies CASSASGTTDTQYF.

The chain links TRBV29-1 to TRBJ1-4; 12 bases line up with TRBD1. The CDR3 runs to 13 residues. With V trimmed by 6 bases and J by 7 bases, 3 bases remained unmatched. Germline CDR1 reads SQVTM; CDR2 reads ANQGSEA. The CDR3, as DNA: TGCAGCGTCGGGGACAGGGGGCTTGAAAAACTGTTTTTT. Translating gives CSVGDRGLEKLFF.

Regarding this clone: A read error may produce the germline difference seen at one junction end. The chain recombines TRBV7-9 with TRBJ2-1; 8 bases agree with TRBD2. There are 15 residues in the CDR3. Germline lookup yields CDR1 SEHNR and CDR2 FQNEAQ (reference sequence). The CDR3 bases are TGTGCCAGCAGCAAGCGAGGGGGAAGGAGCGGGAGAACGGTCTTC. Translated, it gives CASSKRGGRSGRTVF.